The 21 T cell receptor beta chains below all came from one sample that was sequenced in a study of CD8 T cells in ankylosing spondylitis. Using its own MiXCR run on the 5' RACE reads, TCRdb lists one record per CDR3 protein. The sample consists of 250,000 or so distinct CDR3 sequences, about 10% of them appearing once. Source material: blood, either unsorted or a sorted T cell fraction (not recorded which). The source is a male donor with ankylosing spondylitis or in good health (not recorded which).

This clonotype came up many times. V usage is TRBV10-3 and J usage is TRBJ2-2; no clear D. Germline V gene sequence: CDR1 ENHRY, CDR2 SYGVKD. With 6 bases removed from V and 0 bases from J, the gap between germline ends came to 5 bases. The CDR3 totals 13 residues. The CDR3 nucleotides read TGTGCCATCAGCGACCCGAACACCGGGGAGCTGTTTTTT. This codes for CAISDPNTGELFF.

The gene calls are TRBV30 and TRBJ2-2; 7 bases agree with TRBD2. Losses at the gene ends were 5 bases for V and 2 bases for J; bases not matched to a gene: 8. This CDR3 spans 15 amino acids. Germline V CDR1 and CDR2: GTSNPN, SVGIG (reference sequence). CDR3 region: CAWGLGRRNTGELFF. The CDR3 DNA reads as TGTGCCTGGGGCCTCGGGAGGCGCAACACCGGGGAGCTGTTTTTT.

This clonotype was seen many times. The chain recombines TRBV30 with TRBJ2-7; D gene ambiguous. The CDR3 is 15 residues long. The germline V gene encodes CDR1 GTSNPN and CDR2 SVGIG (reference sequence). Trimming took off 1 base at V and 6 bases at J, with 19 bases between the two ends. The CDR3 region is CAWSGGRTASGEQYF. CDR3 DNA: TGTGCCTGGAGTGGAGGACGGACGGCCTCAGGCGAGCAGTACTTC.

This clonotype appeared many times. The chain recombines TRBV5-1 with TRBJ2-3; D is unresolved. Deletions cut 1 base from V and 1 base from J, with 7 bases between. The CDR3 is 14 residues long. The germline V gene encodes CDR1 SGHRS and CDR2 YFSETQ. The CDR3 nucleotides are TGCGCCAGCAGCTTGAATCAGGGCACAGATACGCAGTATTTT. It translates to CASSLNQGTDTQYF.

The chain couples TRBV5-4 to TRBJ2-7, with D possibly TRBD2 on 6 matching bases. CDR1 SGHNT and CDR2 YYREEE come from the germline V gene (reference sequence). CDR3 size: 13 residues. V was shortened by 6 bases and J by 3 bases, with 13 bases between the two germline ends. The CDR3 here is CASTYGRGYEQYF. CDR3 DNA sequence: TGTGCCAGCACATACGGGCGGGGCTACGAGCAGTACTTC.

This clonotype was recorded many times. J is TRBJ1-2 and V is TRBV29-1; D is unresolved. Trimming removed 6 bases from V and 4 bases from J, with 9 bases in between. In germline, CDR1 is SQVTM, CDR2 ANQGSEA. This CDR3 region has 11 residues. The CDR3, as DNA: TGCAGCGTAGACTTCTCCTATGGCTACACCTTC. Translating it yields CSVDFSYGYTF.

This clonotype showed up many times. This chain joins TRBV23-1 and TRBJ1-3; D call uncertain. TRBV23-1 is assigned to the ORF class and has an uncertain function. The CDR3 is 15 residues long. V was shortened by 0 bases and J by 9 bases, with 15 bases between the two germline ends. The DNA of the CDR3 is TGCGCCAGCAGTCAATCCCGACGACCTGCGTCCACCATATATTTT. Protein: CASSQSRRPASTIYF.

V is TRBV15 and J is TRBJ2-5, with 10 bases aligning to TRBD1. Trimming removed 1 base from V and 4 bases from J; junction bases left unmatched: 21. Germline lookup yields CDR1 LNHNV and CDR2 YYDKDF (reference sequence). The CDR3 is 21 residues long. The CDR3 nucleotides are TGTGCCACCAGCAGAGCCACCGCAGGCTCAGGGGGACAGGGGTCCAGAGAGACCCAGTACTTC. This sequence encodes CATSRATAGSGGQGSRETQYF.

This clonotype was seen a few times. The rearrangement links TRBV5-4 to TRBJ2-3; D is unresolved. CDR1 SGHNT and CDR2 YYREEE come from the germline V gene (reference sequence). Trimming removed 4 bases from V and 1 base from J, with 13 bases in between. This CDR3 has 15 amino acids. CDR3 DNA sequence: TGTGCCAGCAGCCCCCTCGGGCAGCGCACAGATACGCAGTATTTT. Its translation is CASSPLGQRTDTQYF.

This clonotype was observed at least ten times. V and J are TRBV6-5 and TRBJ2-2; D is tentatively TRBD1 or TRBD2 (6 bases each). This CDR3 contains 19 residues. Germline CDR1 and CDR2: MNHEY and SVGAGI. Trimming took off 2 bases at V and 2 bases at J, with 21 bases between the two ends. CDR3 DNA: TGTGCCAGCAGTTACGGAGGGGGGATCCGGGGCATAAACACCGGGGAGCTGTTTTTT. Amino acid sequence: CASSYGGGIRGINTGELFF.

This clonotype showed up many times. V is TRBV12-3 or TRBV12-4 and J is TRBJ1-1, with D unresolved. The ends were cut back, 1 base at V and 7 bases at J, with 4 bases in the middle. CDR3 length: 11 residues. CDR3 in amino acids: CASSLGHEAFF. Here the CDR3 DNA reads TGTGCCAGCAGTTTAGGCCATGAAGCTTTCTTT.

Many counts were recorded for this clonotype. This chain connects TRBV7-9 to TRBJ2-7, with D perhaps given as TRBD1 or TRBD2 (5 bases each). CDR1 and CDR2 (germline): SEHNR, FQNEAQ (reference sequence). V was trimmed by 6 bases and J by 5 bases, leaving 11 bases between them. The CDR3 is 12 amino acids. CDR3 protein: CASSQGVDEQYF. CDR3 bases: TGTGCCAGCAGTCAGGGAGTTGACGAGCAGTACTTC.

This clonotype was recorded at least ten times. V is TRBV30 and J is TRBJ1-6, with a tentative D call TRBD1 (5 bases). V shed 4 bases and J shed 5 bases, with 21 bases lying between them. The CDR3 is 17 residues long. Germline lookup yields CDR1 GTSNPN and CDR2 SVGIG (reference sequence). The CDR3 is CAWKGLRPRGNNSPLHF. CDR3 bases: TGTGCCTGGAAGGGACTCCGCCCTCGGGGAAATAATTCACCCCTCCACTTT.

This clonotype was observed many times. V is TRBV3-1 and J is TRBJ2-5; tentatively, D is TRBD1 (5 bases). This CDR3 is 16 amino acids long. Between the trimmed V and J ends, which lost 1 base and 2 bases, there was a span of 14 bases. The germline gives CDR1 LGHDT, CDR2 YNNKEL (reference sequence). Here the CDR3 DNA reads TGTGCCAGCAGCCAAGGAGACAGACCGATGCAAGAGACCCAGTACTTC. Translating it yields CASSQGDRPMQETQYF.

This clonotype was detected a few times. J is TRBJ1-1 and V is TRBV20-1; D ambiguous. CDR3 size: 15 residues. From germline, CDR1 is DFQATT and CDR2 SNEGSKA (reference sequence). The V end was cut by 0 bases, the J end by 1 base, with 12 bases between. The CDR3 region has the DNA TGCAGTGCTAGAGATCTCTACGGAAAGAACACTGAAGCTTTCTTT. Its protein product is CSARDLYGKNTEAFF.

There are many counts of this clonotype. The V gene is TRBV12-3 or TRBV12-4, the J gene TRBJ2-7; a weak D match, TRBD1 (5 bases). Trimming pared 3 bases from V and 12 bases from J, leaving 15 bases between. This CDR3 has 12 amino acids. The CDR3 protein is CASSLELGRPYF. The CDR3 DNA follows: TGTGCCAGCAGTTTGGAGTTGGGGCGACCGTACTTC.

Ten or more counts support this clonotype. The chain has TRBV15 and TRBJ2-2, with 8 bases matching TRBD2. This CDR3 comprises 15 residues. Germline-derived CDR1 and CDR2 are LNHNV and YYDKDF (reference sequence). V shed 5 bases and J 3 bases; nucleotides not matched to a gene: 5. CDR3 sequence (DNA): TGTGCCACCAGCTCCACCGGGAGGGACACCGGGGAGCTGTTTTTT. It encodes CATSSTGRDTGELFF.

There are many counts of this clonotype. The rearrangement joins TRBV12-3 or TRBV12-4 to TRBJ1-5; perhaps TRBD1 as D (5 bases). V was trimmed by 5 bases and J by 2 bases, leaving 22 bases between them. This CDR3 contains 18 residues. The CDR3 nucleotides are TGTGCCAGCAGTCCCGACCTTAACCTCCAGGGTGGCAATCAGCCCCAGCATTTT. This codes for CASSPDLNLQGGNQPQHF.

This sequence joins TRBV5-1 and TRBJ1-1; perhaps TRBD1 as D (5 bases). Germline V lookup: CDR1 SGHRS, CDR2 YFSETQ. The germline V and J ends were trimmed by 1 base and 8 bases, with 9 bases remaining between them. The CDR3 consists of 12 residues. The CDR3 spells CASSLRGMEAFF. Here the CDR3 DNA reads TGCGCCAGCAGCTTGAGGGGAATGGAAGCTTTCTTT.

This clonotype was observed a handful of times. The chain links TRBV7-9 to TRBJ2-7; D not certain. Germline CDR1 reads SEHNR; CDR2 reads FQNEAQ (reference sequence). V gave up 1 base and J gave up 1 base, with 14 bases separating them. This CDR3 region has 16 residues. The DNA for the CDR3 is TGTGCCAGCAGCTTAGTGGGCCCCGGTCATTCCTACGAGCAGTACTTC. It translates to CASSLVGPGHSYEQYF.

The gene calls are TRBV3-1 and TRBJ2-5, with D perhaps matching TRBD2 (6 bases). This CDR3 has 11 amino acids. V dropped 4 bases and J dropped 9 bases, with 9 bases sitting between them. Germline V lookup: CDR1 LGHDT, CDR2 YNNKEL (reference sequence). The CDR3 bases are TGTGCCAGCAGCCGAAGGGAGGCCCAGTACTTC. The encoded protein is CASSRREAQYF.